The entry below describes one TCR beta chain. Its antigen is not known. The entry originates in a study of STAT5B mutations in CD4+ large granular lymphocyte leukemia. V lost 4 bases to trimming and J lost 0 bases; unmatched junction nucleotides: 1. The CDR3 has 14 amino acids. The V gene's germline CDR1 is SGHTA and CDR2 FQGNSA. The repertoire was sequenced with immunoSEQ multiplex PCR; TCRdb's copy has only in-frame clones and lacks some. This sample yields around 43,000 clones, of which roughly 85% are seen a single time; 2.6% belongs to the top ten. Study-level results: Main leukemic clonotypes were patient-specific, but more than 20% appeared at low frequency elsewhere. Patient CD4-sorted repertoires looked more clonal than healthy CD4+ repertoires, even without putative leukemic clones. Top patient clones used TRBV06 genes more often: 8/27 versus 2/35 in controls.

The chain is built from TRBV7-2 and TRBJ1-1; 8 nucleotides agree with TRBD1. This clonotype was sampled from a human donor in good health. Sequencing was carried out using CD4+ T cells from blood buffy coats. The CDR3 protein is CASSSDRVNTEAFF. In DNA form, the CDR3 reads TGTGCCAGCAGCTCGGACAGGGTGAACACTGAAGCTTTCTTT. Variable domain in full (rest from reference TRBV7-2 and TRBJ1-1): GAGVSQSPSNKVTEKGKDVELRCDPISGHTALYWYRQSLGQGLEFLIYFQGNSAPDKSGLPSDRFSAERTGGSVSTLTIQRTQQEDSAVYLCASSSDRVNTEAFFGQGTRLTVV.